This passage covers 5 T cell receptor beta chains from one sample sequenced in a study of lymphopenia after photon versus proton radiotherapy. The repertoire was sequenced with immunoSEQ multiplex PCR; TCRdb's copy has only in-frame clones and lacks some. The data contain about 24,000 clones, more than 80% of them singletons. Source: peripheral blood, taken from a patient treated with photon-based radiotherapy. The receptors come from a man between 35 and 55 years old with gastric cancer.

The chain is built from TRBV5-4 and TRBJ1-2; D remains unclear. V lost 0 bases and J 4 bases, leaving 19 bases between the germline ends. Germline V gene sequence: CDR1 SGHNT, CDR2 YYREEE (reference sequence). The CDR3 has 17 residues. The CDR3 spells CASSLARTYSTFYGYTF. CDR3 sequence (DNA): TGTGCCAGCAGCTTGGCAAGGACCTACAGTACCTTCTATGGCTACACCTTC.

The chain has TRBV5-4 and TRBJ2-5; D gene ambiguous. Deletions cut 2 bases from V and 3 bases from J, with 8 bases between. The V gene's germline CDR1 is SGHNT and CDR2 YYREEE (reference sequence). There are 13 residues in the CDR3. The CDR3 sequence: CASSLLLEETQYF. The CDR3 bases are TGTGCCAGCAGCTTACTCTTAGAAGAGACCCAGTACTTC.

The J gene is TRBJ2-2, the V gene TRBV27; D ambiguous. The germline V gene encodes CDR1 MNHEY and CDR2 SMNVEV (reference sequence). V was clipped by 5 bases and J by 4 bases, with 5 bases between them. The length of the CDR3 is 12 residues. The CDR3 nucleotides are TGTGCCAGCAGTCCTCCCACCGGGGAGCTGTTTTTT. Its protein is CASSPPTGELFF.

This chain joins TRBV5-4 and TRBJ1-6; perhaps TRBD1 as D (5 bases). This CDR3 spans 16 amino acids. The germline V gene encodes CDR1 SGHNT and CDR2 YYREEE (reference sequence). V was clipped by 1 base and J by 8 bases, with 16 bases between them. Here the CDR3 reads CASSLFSSQADSPLHF. The CDR3 DNA is TGTGCCAGCAGCTTGTTTAGTTCACAGGCGGATTCACCCCTCCACTTT.

The rearrangement joins TRBV7-9 to TRBJ1-1, with TRBD1 as a possible D gene (5 bases). The V gene lost 6 bases and the J gene lost 9 bases, with 17 bases spanning the gap. The germline V gene has CDR1 SEHNR and CDR2 FQNEAQ (reference sequence). The CDR3 length is 13 residues. CDR3 residues: CASRAGGDWKAFF. CDR3 nucleotide sequence: TGTGCCAGCAGGGCTGGAGGGGACTGGAAAGCTTTCTTT.